This TCR beta chain appears in the sequencing data of a study of control samples from healthy donors and cancer patients. Assay: immunoSEQ multiplex PCR; the TCRdb copy retains only in-frame clones and omits some. Of 80,000 to 100,000 clones listed, more than 90% were seen once; the top ten hold 3%. Trimming took 5 bases from V and 9 from J, leaving 14 bases between them. The CDR3 is made up of 13 amino acids. Germline V lookup: CDR1 SGHTA, CDR2 FQGNSA. Sample: blood. This receptor was obtained from a human donor in good health. The donor label of this sample is uncertain. The J gene is TRBJ1-3, the V gene TRBV7-2; D unresolved. CDR3 nucleotide sequence: TGTGCCAGCAGCACCCGGGCCAAGGGCACCATATATTTT. Its protein is CASSTRAKGTIYF.